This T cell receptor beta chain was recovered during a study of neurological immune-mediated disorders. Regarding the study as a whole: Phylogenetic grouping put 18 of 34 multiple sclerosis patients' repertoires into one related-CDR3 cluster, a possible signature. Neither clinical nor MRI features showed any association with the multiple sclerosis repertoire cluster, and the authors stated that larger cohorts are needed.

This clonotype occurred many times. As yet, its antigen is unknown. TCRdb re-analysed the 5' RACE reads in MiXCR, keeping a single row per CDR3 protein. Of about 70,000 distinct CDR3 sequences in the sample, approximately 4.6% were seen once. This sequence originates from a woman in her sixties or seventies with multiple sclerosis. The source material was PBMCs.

CDR3 in amino acids: CASSLRDTDEKLFF. The CDR3 nucleotides read TGCGCCAGCAGCTTGAGGGACACCGACGAAAAACTGTTTTTT. V and J are TRBV5-1 and TRBJ1-4; D is perhaps TRBD1 (6 bases). This CDR3 has 14 residues. Germline assignment: CDR1 SGHRS and CDR2 YFSETQ. The V gene lost 1 base and the J gene lost 8 bases, with 12 bases spanning the gap.